A single T cell receptor (beta chain) is shown here with its context. RNA, at roughly 0.45 to 1 ug, was reverse transcribed with random hexamers. The authors amplified TCR beta CDR3 across 54 Vbeta and 13 Jbeta using immunoSEQ multiplex PCR. TCRdb used MiXCR to reprocess the immunoSEQ multiplex PCR reads, holding one entry per CDR3 protein. The data contain some 110,000 distinct CDR3 sequences, approximately 93% of them singletons. TEMRA cells were FACS-enriched and CD8+ and CD4+ T cells negatively isolated. The data originate from a study of CD8 T cells in Susac syndrome. V dropped 1 base and J dropped 1 base, with 11 bases sitting between them. Germline CDR1 and CDR2: DFQATT and SNEGSKA (reference sequence). This CDR3 has 15 residues.

The TCR comes from a human donor with multiple sclerosis. Sequencing input: CD8+ T cells from PBMCs. The chain carries TRBV20-1 and TRBJ1-5; D is possibly TRBD1 (6 bases). The CDR3: CSARARGRSNQPQHF. The CDR3 DNA reads TGCAGTGCTAGAGCCCGGGGGCGGAGCAATCAGCCCCAGCATTTT.